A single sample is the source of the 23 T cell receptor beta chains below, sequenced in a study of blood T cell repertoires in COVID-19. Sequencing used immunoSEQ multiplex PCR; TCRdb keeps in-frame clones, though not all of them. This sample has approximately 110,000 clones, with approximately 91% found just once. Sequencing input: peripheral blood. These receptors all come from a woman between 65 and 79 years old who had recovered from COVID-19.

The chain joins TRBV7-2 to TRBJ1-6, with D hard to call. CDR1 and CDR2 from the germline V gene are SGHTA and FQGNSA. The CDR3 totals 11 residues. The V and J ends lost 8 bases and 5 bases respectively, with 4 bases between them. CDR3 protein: CASGHNSPLHF. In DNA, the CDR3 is TGTGCCAGCGGCCATAATTCACCCCTCCACTTT.

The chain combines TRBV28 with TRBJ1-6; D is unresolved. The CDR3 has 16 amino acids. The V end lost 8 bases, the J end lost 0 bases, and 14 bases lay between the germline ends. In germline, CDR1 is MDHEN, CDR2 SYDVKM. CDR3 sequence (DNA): TGTGCCAGCCGACATGCAAGCAGCTCCTATAATTCACCCCTCCACTTT. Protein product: CASRHASSSYNSPLHF.

CDR3 residues: CASSRQGARHF. Written as DNA, the CDR3 is TGTGCCAGCAGTAGGCAGGGCGCGCGGCATTTT. The V and J genes are TRBV2 and TRBJ1-5; TRBD1 is a possible D gene (5 bases). Germline lookup yields CDR1 SNHLY and CDR2 FYNNEI. V lost 5 bases, J lost 15 bases, and 14 bases lay in between. The CDR3 sequence is 11 residues long.

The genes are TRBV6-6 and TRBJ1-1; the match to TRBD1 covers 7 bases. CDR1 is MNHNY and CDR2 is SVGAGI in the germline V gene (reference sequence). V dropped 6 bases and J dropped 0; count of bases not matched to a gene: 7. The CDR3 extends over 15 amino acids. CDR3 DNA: TGTGCCAGCAGGCCCTTGGGGACAGTGAACACTGAAGCTTTCTTT. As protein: CASRPLGTVNTEAFF.

The CDR3 loop reads CASNPGTGTDTQYF. The CDR3 coding sequence is TGCGCCAGCAACCCCGGGACAGGGACAGATACGCAGTATTTT. The chain is built from TRBV5-1 and TRBJ2-3, with 9 bases that match TRBD1. This CDR3 spans 14 amino acids. Trimming removed 6 bases from V and 3 bases from J; junction bases left unmatched: 5. Germline V gives CDR1 SGHRS, CDR2 YFSETQ.

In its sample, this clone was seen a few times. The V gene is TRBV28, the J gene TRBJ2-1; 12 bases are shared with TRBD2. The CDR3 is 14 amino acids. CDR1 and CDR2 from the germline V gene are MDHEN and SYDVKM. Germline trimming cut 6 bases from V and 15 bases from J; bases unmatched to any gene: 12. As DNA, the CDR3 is TGTGCCAGCAGCCCACCTTGGCTAGCGGGAGGGCCGTTCTTC. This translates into CASSPPWLAGGPFF.

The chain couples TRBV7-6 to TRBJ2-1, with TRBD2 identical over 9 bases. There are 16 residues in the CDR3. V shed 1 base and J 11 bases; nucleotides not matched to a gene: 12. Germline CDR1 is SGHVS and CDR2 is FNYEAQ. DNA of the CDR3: TGTGCCAGCAGCTTAGGGGTCGGGACTAGCCAATCGCAGCAGTTCTTC. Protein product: CASSLGVGTSQSQQFF.

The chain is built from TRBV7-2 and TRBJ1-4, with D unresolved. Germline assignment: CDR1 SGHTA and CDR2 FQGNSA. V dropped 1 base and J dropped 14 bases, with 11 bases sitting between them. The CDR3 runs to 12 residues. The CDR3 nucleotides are TGTGCCAGCAGCTTAGACGGGGTGTTGCTGTTTTTT. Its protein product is CASSLDGVLLFF.

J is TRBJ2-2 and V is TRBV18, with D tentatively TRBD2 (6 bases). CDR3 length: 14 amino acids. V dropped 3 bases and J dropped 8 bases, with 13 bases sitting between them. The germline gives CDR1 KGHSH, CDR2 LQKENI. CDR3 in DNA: TGTGCCAGCTCACCCTCCGGGACTTATGGGGAGCTGTTTTTT. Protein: CASSPSGTYGELFF.

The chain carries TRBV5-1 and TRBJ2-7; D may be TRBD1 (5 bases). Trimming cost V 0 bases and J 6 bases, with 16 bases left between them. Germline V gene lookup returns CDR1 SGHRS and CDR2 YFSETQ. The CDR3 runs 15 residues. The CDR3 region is CASSLAGIGVGEQYF. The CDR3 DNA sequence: TGCGCCAGCAGCTTGGCCGGCATAGGGGTAGGCGAGCAGTACTTC.

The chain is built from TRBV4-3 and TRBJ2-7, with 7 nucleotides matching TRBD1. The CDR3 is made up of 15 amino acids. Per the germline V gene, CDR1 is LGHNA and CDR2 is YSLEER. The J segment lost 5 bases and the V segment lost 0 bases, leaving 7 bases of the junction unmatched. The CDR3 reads CASSQDQGQLNEQYF. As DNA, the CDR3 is TGCGCCAGCAGCCAAGATCAGGGACAGCTAAACGAGCAGTACTTC.

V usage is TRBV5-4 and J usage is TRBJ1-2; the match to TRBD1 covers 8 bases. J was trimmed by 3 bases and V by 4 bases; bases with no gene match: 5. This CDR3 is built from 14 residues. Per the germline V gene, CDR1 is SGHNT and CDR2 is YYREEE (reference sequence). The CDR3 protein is CASSQQQGDYGYTF. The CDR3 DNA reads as TGTGCCAGCAGCCAGCAACAGGGGGACTATGGCTACACCTTC.

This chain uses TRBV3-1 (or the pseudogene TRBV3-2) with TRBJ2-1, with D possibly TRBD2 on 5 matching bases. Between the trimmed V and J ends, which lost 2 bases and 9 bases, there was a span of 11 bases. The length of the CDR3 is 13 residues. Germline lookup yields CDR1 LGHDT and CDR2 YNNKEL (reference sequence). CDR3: CASSQFLGSEQFF. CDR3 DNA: TGTGCCAGCAGCCAATTTCTAGGGAGTGAGCAGTTCTTC.

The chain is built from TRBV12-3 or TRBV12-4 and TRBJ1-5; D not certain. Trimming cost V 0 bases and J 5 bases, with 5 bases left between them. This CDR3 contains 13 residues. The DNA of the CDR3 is TGTGCCAGCAGTTTAGCGCAGGATCAGCCCCAGCATTTT. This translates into CASSLAQDQPQHF.

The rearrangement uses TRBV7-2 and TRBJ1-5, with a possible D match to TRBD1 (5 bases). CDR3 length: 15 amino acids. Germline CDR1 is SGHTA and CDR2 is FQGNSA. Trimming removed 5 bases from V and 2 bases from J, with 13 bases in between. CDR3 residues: CASSPRWGGNQPQHF. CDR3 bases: TGTGCCAGCAGCCCTAGGTGGGGGGGCAATCAGCCCCAGCATTTT. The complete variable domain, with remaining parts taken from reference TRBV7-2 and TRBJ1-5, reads GAGVSQSPSNKVTEKGKDVELRCDPISGHTALYWYRQSLGQGLEFLIYFQGNSAPDKSGLPSDRFSAERTGGSVSTLTIQRTQQEDSAVYLCASSPRWGGNQPQHFGDGTRLSIL.

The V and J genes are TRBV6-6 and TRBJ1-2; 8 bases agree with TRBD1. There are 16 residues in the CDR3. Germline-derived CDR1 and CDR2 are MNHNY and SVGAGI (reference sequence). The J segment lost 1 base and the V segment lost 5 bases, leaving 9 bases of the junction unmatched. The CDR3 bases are TGTGCCAGCAGTCGATCCGGGACAGGCATTAACTATGGCTACACCTTC. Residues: CASSRSGTGINYGYTF.

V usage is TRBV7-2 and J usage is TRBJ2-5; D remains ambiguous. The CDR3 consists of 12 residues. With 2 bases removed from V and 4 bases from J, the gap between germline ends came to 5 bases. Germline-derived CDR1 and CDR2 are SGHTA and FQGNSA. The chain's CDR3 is CASSLYLETQYF. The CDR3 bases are TGTGCCAGCAGCTTATATTTAGAGACCCAGTACTTC.

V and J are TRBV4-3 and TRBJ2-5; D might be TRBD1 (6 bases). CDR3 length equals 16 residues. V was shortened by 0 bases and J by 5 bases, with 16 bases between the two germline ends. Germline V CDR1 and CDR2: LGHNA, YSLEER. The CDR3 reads CASSQDYRERRETQYF. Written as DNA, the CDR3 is TGCGCCAGCAGCCAAGACTACAGGGAAAGGAGGGAGACCCAGTACTTC.

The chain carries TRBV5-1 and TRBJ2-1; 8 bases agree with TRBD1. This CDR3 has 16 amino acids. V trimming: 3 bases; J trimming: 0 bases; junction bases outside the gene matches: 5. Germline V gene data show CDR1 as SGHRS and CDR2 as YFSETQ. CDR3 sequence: CASSSGQGSSYNEQFF. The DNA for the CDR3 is TGCGCCAGCAGCTCCGGACAGGGAAGCTCCTACAATGAGCAGTTCTTC.

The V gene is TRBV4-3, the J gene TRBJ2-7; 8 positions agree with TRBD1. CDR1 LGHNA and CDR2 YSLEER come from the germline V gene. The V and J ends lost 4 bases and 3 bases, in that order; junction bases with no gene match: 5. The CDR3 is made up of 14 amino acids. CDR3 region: CASSPADRDYEQYF. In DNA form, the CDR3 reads TGCGCCAGCAGCCCCGCGGACAGGGACTACGAGCAGTACTTC.

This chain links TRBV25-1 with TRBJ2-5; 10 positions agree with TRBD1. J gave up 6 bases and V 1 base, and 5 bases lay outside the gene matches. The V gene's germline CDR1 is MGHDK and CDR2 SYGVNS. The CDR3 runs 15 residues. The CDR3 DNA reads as TGTGCCAGCAGTGAATGGGGGACAGGGGTAAAGACCCAGTACTTC. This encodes CASSEWGTGVKTQYF.

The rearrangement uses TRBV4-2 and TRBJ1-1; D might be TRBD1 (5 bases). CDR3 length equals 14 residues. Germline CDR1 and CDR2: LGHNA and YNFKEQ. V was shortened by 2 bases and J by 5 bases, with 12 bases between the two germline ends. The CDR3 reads CASSQPPQGTEAFF. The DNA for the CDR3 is TGTGCCAGCAGCCAACCCCCCCAGGGAACTGAAGCTTTCTTT.

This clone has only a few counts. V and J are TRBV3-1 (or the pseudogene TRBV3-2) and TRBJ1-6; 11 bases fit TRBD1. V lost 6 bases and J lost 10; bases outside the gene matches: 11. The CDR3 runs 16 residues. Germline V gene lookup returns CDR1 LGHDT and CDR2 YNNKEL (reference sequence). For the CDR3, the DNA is TGTGCCAGCAGTGACCGGGGGACAGGGGGAAACTCACCCCTCCACTTT. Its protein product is CASSDRGTGGNSPLHF.